This TCR beta chain is drawn from a study of control samples from healthy donors and cancer patients. Only in-frame clones appear in the TCRdb table, and some are missing; sequencing was by immunoSEQ multiplex PCR. The sample holds about 180,000 clones; more than 80% are singletons and the top ten take approximately 1.5%. The ends lost 3 bases at V and 8 bases at J; junction bases unmatched: 6. Looked up from germline, CDR1 is KGHSH and CDR2 is LQKENI. This CDR3 contains 14 residues. The chain uses TRBV18 and TRBJ2-1; 8 nucleotides agree with TRBD2. The TCR sequence derives from a man aged 30-40 years in good health. Sequencing input: blood. CDR3 sequence reads: CASSPSGGIDEQFF. The CDR3 DNA follows: TGTGCCAGCTCACCGAGCGGGGGAATCGATGAGCAGTTCTTC. Filled out from reference TRBV18 and TRBJ2-1, the complete variable domain reads NAGVMQNPRHLVRRRGQEARLRCSPMKGHSHVYWYRQLPEEGLKFMVYLQKENIIDESGMPKERFSAEFPKEGPSILRIQQVVRGDSAAYFCASSPSGGIDEQFFGPGTRLTVL.